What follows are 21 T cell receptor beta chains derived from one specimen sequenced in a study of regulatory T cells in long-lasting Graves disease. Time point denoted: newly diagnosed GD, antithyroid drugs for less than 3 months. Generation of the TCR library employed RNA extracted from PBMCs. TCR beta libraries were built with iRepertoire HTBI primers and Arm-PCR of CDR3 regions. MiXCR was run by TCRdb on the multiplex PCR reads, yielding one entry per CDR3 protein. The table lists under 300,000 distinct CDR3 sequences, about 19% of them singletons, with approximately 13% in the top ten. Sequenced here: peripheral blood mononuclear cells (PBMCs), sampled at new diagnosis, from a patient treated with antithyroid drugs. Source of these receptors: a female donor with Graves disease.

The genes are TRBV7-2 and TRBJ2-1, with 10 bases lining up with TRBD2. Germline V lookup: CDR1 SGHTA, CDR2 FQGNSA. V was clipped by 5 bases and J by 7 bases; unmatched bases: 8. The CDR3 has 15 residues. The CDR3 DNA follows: TGTGCCAGCAGCCCAAGGGCTAGCGGGAGTAATGAGCAGTTCTTC. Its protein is CASSPRASGSNEQFF.

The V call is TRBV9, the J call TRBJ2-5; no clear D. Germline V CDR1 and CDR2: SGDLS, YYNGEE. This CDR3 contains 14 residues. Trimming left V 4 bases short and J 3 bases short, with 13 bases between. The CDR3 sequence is CASSFGMLEETQYF. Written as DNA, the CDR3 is TGTGCCAGCAGCTTCGGTATGTTAGAAGAGACCCAGTACTTC.

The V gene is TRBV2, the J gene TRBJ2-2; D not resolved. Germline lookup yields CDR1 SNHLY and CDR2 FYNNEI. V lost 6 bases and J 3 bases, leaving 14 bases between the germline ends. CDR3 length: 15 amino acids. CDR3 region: CASRETSVYTGELFF. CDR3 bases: TGTGCCAGCAGAGAAACCAGTGTTTACACCGGGGAGCTGTTTTTT.

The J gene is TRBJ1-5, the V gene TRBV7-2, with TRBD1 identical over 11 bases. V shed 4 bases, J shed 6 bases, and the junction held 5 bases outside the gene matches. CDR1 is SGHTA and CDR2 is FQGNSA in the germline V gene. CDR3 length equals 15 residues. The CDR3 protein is CASSWDRGNGQPQHF. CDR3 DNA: TGTGCCAGCAGCTGGGACAGGGGGAATGGTCAGCCCCAGCATTTT.

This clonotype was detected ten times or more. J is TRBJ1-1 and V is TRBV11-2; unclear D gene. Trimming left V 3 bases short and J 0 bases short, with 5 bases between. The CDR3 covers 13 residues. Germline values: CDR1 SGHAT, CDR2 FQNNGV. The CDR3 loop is CASSLGLNTEAFF. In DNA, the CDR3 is TGTGCCAGCAGCTTGGGCCTGAACACTGAAGCTTTCTTT.

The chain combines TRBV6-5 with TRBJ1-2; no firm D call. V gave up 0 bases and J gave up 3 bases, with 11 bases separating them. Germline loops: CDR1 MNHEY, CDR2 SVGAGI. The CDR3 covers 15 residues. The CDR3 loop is CASSYSNRVDYGYTF. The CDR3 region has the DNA TGTGCCAGCAGTTACTCGAATAGGGTCGACTATGGCTACACCTTC.

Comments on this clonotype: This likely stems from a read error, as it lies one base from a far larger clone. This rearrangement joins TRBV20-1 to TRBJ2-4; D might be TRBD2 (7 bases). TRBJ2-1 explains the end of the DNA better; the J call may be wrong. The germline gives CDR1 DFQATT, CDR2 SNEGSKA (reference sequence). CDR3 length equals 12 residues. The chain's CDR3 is CRGGAPDNGQFF. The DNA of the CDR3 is TGCAGGGGGGGGGCGCCGGACAATGGGCAGTTCTTC.

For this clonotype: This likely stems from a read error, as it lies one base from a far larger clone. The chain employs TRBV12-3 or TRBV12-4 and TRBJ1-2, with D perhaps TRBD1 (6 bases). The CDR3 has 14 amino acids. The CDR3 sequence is CASRSPGHGNGYNF. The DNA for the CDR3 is TGTGCCAGCAGATCCCCGGGACACGGAAATGGCTACAACTTC.

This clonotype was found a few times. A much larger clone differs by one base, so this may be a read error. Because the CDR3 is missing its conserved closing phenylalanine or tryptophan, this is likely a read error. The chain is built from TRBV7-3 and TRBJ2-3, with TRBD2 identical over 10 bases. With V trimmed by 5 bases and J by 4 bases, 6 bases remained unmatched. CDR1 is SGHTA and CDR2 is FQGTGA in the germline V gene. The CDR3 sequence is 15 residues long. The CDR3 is CASSPLAGAADTQYL. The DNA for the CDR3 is TGTGCCAGCAGCCCCCTAGCGGGAGCAGCAGATACGCAGTATCTT.

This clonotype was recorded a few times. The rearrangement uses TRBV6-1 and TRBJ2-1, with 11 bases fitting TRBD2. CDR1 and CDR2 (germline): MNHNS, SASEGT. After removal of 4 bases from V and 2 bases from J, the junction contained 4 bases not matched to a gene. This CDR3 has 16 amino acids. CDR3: CASSVNSGGAYNEQFF. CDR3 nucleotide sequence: TGTGCCAGCAGTGTTAATAGCGGGGGGGCCTACAATGAGCAGTTCTTC.

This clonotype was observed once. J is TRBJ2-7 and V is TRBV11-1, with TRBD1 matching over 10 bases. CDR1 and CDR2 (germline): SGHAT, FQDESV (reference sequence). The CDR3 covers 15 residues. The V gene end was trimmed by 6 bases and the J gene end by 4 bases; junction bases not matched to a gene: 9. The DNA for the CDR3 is TGTGCCAGCAGTCCTTGGGACAGGGGTCGGTACGAGCAGTACTTC. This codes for CASSPWDRGRYEQYF.

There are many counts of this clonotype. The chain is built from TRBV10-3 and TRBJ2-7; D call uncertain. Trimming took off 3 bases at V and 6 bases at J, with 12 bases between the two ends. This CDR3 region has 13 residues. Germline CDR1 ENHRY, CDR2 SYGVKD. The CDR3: CAISDRLRSEQYF. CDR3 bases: TGTGCCATCAGTGATCGATTACGATCCGAGCAGTACTTC.

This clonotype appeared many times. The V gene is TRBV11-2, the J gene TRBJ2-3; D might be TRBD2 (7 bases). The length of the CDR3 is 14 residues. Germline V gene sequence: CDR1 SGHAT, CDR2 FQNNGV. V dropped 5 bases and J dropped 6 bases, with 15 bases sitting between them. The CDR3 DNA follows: TGTGCCAGCAGCCGAGCGGCGGGGGCGGATACGCAGTATTTT. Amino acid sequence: CASSRAAGADTQYF.

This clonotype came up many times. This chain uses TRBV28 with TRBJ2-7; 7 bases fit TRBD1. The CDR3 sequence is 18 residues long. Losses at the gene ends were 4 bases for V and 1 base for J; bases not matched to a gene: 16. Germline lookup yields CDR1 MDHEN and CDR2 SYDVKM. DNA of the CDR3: TGTGCCAGCAGTTCAAACAGGGGCTCTCAAATTGTTTCCTACGAGCAGTACTTC. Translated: CASSSNRGSQIVSYEQYF.

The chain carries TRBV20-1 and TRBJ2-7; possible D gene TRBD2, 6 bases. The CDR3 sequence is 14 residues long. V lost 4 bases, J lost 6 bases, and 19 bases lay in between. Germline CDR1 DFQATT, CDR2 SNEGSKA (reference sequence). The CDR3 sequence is CSAIRLGGGAEQYF. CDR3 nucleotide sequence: TGCAGTGCTATAAGGCTGGGGGGAGGTGCCGAGCAGTACTTC.

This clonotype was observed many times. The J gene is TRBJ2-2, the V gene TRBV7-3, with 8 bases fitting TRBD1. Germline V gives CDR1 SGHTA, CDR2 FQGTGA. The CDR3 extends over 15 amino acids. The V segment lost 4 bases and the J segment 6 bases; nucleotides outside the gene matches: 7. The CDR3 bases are TGTGCCAGCAGCTCGCAGGGGGCTTGGGCCGGGGAGCTGTTTTTT. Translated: CASSSQGAWAGELFF.

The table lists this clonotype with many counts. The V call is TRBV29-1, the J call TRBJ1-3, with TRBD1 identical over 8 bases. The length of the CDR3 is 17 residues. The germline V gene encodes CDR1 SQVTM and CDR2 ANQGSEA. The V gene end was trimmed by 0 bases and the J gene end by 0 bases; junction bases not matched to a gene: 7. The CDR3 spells CSVEDRWTGSSGNTIYF. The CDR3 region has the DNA TGCAGCGTTGAAGATCGTTGGACAGGGTCCTCTGGAAACACCATATATTTT.

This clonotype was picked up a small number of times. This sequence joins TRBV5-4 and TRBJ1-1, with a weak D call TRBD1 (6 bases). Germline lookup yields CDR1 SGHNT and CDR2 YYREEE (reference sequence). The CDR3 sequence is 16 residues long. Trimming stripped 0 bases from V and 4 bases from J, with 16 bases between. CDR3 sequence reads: CASSLAGGAVTTEAFF. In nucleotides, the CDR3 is TGTGCCAGCAGCTTGGCCGGGGGGGCGGTTACCACTGAAGCTTTCTTT. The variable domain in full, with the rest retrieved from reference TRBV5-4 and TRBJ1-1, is ETGVTQSPTHLIKTRGQQVTLRCSSQSGHNTVSWYQQALGQGPQFIFQYYREEENGRGNFPPRFSGLQFPNYSSELNVNALELDDSALYLCASSLAGGAVTTEAFFGQGTRLTVV.

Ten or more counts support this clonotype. The CDR3 DNA sequence: TGTGCCAGCAGCTTCAGCGGGAGTAAAAACACCGGGGAGCTGTTTTTT. Residues: CASSFSGSKNTGELFF. The rearrangement links TRBV7-9 to TRBJ2-2; TRBD2 aligns across 8 bases. CDR3 length: 16 amino acids. V dropped 3 bases and J dropped 2; count of bases not matched to a gene: 5. Per germline, CDR1 SEHNR and CDR2 FQNEAQ (reference sequence).

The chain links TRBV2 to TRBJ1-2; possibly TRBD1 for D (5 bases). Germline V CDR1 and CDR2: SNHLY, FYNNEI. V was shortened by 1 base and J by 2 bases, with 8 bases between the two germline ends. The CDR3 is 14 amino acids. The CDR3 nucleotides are TGTGCCAGCAGTGAAGGAGGGGCGAACTATGGCTACACCTTC. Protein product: CASSEGGANYGYTF.

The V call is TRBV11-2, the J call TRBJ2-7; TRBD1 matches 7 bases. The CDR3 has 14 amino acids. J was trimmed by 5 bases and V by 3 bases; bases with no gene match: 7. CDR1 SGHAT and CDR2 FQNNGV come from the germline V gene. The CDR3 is CASSFQGTANEQYF. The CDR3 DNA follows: TGTGCCAGCAGCTTTCAAGGGACAGCTAACGAGCAGTACTTC.